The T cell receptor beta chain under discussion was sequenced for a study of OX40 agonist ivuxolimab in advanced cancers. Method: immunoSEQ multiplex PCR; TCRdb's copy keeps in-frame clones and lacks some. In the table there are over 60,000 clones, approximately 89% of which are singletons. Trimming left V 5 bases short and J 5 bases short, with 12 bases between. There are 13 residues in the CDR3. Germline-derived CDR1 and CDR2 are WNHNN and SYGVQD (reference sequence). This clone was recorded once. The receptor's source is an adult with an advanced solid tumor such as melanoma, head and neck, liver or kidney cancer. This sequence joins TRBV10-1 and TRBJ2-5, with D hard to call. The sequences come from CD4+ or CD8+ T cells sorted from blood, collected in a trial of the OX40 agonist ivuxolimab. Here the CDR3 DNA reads TGCGCCAGCAGTAGGGCCCCCGAGGAGACCCAGTACTTC. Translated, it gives CASSRAPEETQYF.